This T cell receptor (beta chain) was captured by sequencing in a study of blood T cells in healthy people across ages. This clonotype was seen a handful of times. The second PCR ran about 6 to 12 cycles with a sample-barcoded 5' primer and J-beta primers. MiXCR, run by TCRdb on the 5' RACE reads, gives a single entry per CDR3 protein. Seen here are 700,000 to 900,000 distinct CDR3 sequences, more than 25% observed once, and the top ten hold 3%. The V and J ends lost 4 bases and 5 bases, in that order; junction bases with no gene match: 9. There are 14 residues in the CDR3. Germline CDR1 reads DFQATT; CDR2 reads SNEGSKA (reference sequence). These data were also filed under a second study, of T cells of mothers and their children.

The chain joins TRBV20-1 to TRBJ2-5, with 8 positions matching TRBD1. Material for sequencing was blood. This sequence originates from a boy under 18 in good health. The chain's CDR3 is CSAKVTGGRETQYF. The CDR3 DNA reads TGCAGTGCTAAGGTTACAGGGGGTAGGGAGACCCAGTACTTC.